The 25 T cell receptor beta chains below were found in one sample sequenced in a study of blood T cell repertoires in COVID-19. Profiling relied on immunoSEQ multiplex PCR, and the TCRdb table lists in-frame clones only, not all of them. The sample carries about 310,000 clones, around nine tenths recorded once. What was sequenced was peripheral blood. These receptors all come from a man in his sixties or seventies with acute or convalescent COVID-19.

The V and J genes are TRBV5-6 and TRBJ1-6; possible D gene TRBD1, 5 bases. V gave up 4 bases and J gave up 5 bases, with 16 bases separating them. Germline V CDR1 and CDR2: SGHDT, YYEEEE. The length of the CDR3 is 16 residues. DNA for the CDR3: TGTGCCAGCAGCCGGGGGGGAGGCAGGAATAATTCACCCCTCCACTTT. Protein sequence: CASSRGGGRNNSPLHF. Full variable domain (outside the CDR3, taken from reference TRBV5-6 and TRBJ1-6): DAGVTQSPTHLIKTRGQQVTLRCSPKSGHDTVSWYQQALGQGPQFIFQYYEEEERQRGNFPDRFSGHQFPNYSSELNVNALLLGDSALYLCASSRGGGRNNSPLHFGNGTRLTVT.

V is TRBV11-2 and J is TRBJ1-1, with D possibly matching TRBD1 (6 bases). The CDR3 loop spans 15 amino acids. Deletions cut 5 bases from V and 0 bases from J, with 13 bases between. Germline V gene sequence: CDR1 SGHAT, CDR2 FQNNGV. This CDR3 reads CASSRTGNLNTEAFF. CDR3 bases: TGTGCCAGCAGCCGTACAGGGAACTTGAACACTGAAGCTTTCTTT.

The V call is TRBV10-3, the J call TRBJ1-3; possible D gene TRBD1, 5 bases. The CDR3 is 17 residues long. Germline CDR1 reads ENHRY; CDR2 reads SYGVKD. Trimming took off 3 bases at V and 0 bases at J, with 15 bases between the two ends. The CDR3 reads CAISDPGQASSGNTIYF. Written as DNA, the CDR3 is TGTGCCATCAGTGACCCAGGGCAGGCGAGCTCTGGAAACACCATATATTTT.

CDR3 in DNA: TGCAGCGCAACATTACTACAGGGAGCCGAGACCCAGTACTTC. The encoded protein is CSATLLQGAETQYF. The chain uses TRBV29-1 and TRBJ2-5; tentative D call: TRBD1 (6 bases). Trimming took off 7 bases at V and 5 bases at J, with 20 bases between the two ends. The germline V gene has CDR1 SQVTM and CDR2 ANQGSEA. The CDR3 runs 14 residues.

V gene TRBV9 combines with J gene TRBJ2-1, with D tentatively TRBD1 (5 bases). The germline gives CDR1 SGDLS, CDR2 YYNGEE. V shed 4 bases and J shed 2 bases, with 16 bases lying between them. This CDR3 region has 16 residues. CDR3 sequence: CASSQQPGYAYNEQFF. In DNA form, the CDR3 reads TGTGCCAGCAGCCAACAGCCAGGGTATGCCTACAATGAGCAGTTCTTC.

This clone was recorded only once. The V call is TRBV10-3, the J call TRBJ2-7; 8 bases are a match to TRBD1. V was pared by 0 bases and J by 3 bases, with 10 bases of the junction left unmatched. The CDR3 has 17 amino acids. Germline lookup yields CDR1 ENHRY and CDR2 SYGVKD. The CDR3: CAISESSSGTGGYEQYF. The CDR3 nucleotides are TGTGCCATCAGTGAGTCGAGTTCCGGGACAGGTGGCTACGAGCAGTACTTC.

The J gene is TRBJ2-7, the V gene TRBV6-5; possibly TRBD1 for D (5 bases). Germline loops: CDR1 MNHEY, CDR2 SVGAGI. This CDR3 is 11 amino acids long. The ends were cut back, 7 bases at V and 12 bases at J, with 16 bases in the middle. The CDR3 DNA is TGTGCCAGCATCGATAACAGGCTATTGTACTTC. Its translation is CASIDNRLLYF.

The chain couples TRBV7-6 to TRBJ2-1; tentative D call: TRBD2 (6 bases). V was pared by 4 bases and J by 6 bases, with 10 bases between. The germline V gene has CDR1 SGHVS and CDR2 FNYEAQ. The CDR3 is 13 residues long. The CDR3 DNA sequence: TGTGCCAGCAGCTCCTTGGAGGGCAATGAGCAGTTCTTC. Its translation: CASSSLEGNEQFF.

The J gene is TRBJ1-5, the V gene TRBV3-1 (or the pseudogene TRBV3-2); D is uncertain. CDR3 length: 15 residues. The germline V and J ends were trimmed by 4 bases and 0 bases, with 10 bases remaining between them. Germline CDR1 and CDR2: LGHDT and YNNKEL (reference sequence). The CDR3 DNA sequence: TGTGCCAGCAGCCCGGGAGGCTATAGCAATCAGCCCCAGCATTTT. This encodes CASSPGGYSNQPQHF.

This clone was observed a few times. The V gene is TRBV7-8, the J gene TRBJ2-1, with 9 positions matching TRBD1. V lost 5 bases, J lost 2 bases, and 13 bases stayed unmatched. Germline CDR1 is SGHVS and CDR2 is FQNEAQ. This CDR3 comprises 18 residues. The CDR3 is CASSPTIRQGGTYNEQFF. CDR3 DNA: TGTGCCAGCAGCCCTACGATAAGACAGGGGGGGACCTACAATGAGCAGTTCTTC.

The chain is built from TRBV7-2 and TRBJ1-5; 10 bases map to TRBD1. From germline, CDR1 is SGHTA and CDR2 FQGNSA. This CDR3 has 14 amino acids. Trimming removed 5 bases from V and 7 bases from J; junction bases left unmatched: 5. CDR3 DNA sequence: TGTGCCAGCAGCCTCGGGACAGGGGCCCAGCCCCAGCATTTT. Translation: CASSLGTGAQPQHF.

The gene calls are TRBV4-1 and TRBJ1-3; perhaps TRBD1 as D (5 bases). This CDR3 has 17 amino acids. CDR1 is MGHRA, CDR2 YSYEKL, per germline. Deletions cut 0 bases from V and 0 bases from J, with 12 bases between. CDR3 sequence (DNA): TGCGCCAGCAGCCAAGAGGGAACAGGCTACTCTGGAAACACCATATATTTT. The encoded protein is CASSQEGTGYSGNTIYF.

J is TRBJ2-6 and V is TRBV4-2, with 11 bases matching TRBD1. CDR1 is LGHNA, CDR2 YNFKEQ, per germline. The CDR3 covers 20 residues. The J segment lost 0 bases and the V segment lost 0 bases, leaving 7 bases of the junction unmatched. The CDR3, as DNA: TGTGCCAGCAGCCAAGATCCCGGACAGGGGGCTCTCTCTGGGGCCAACGTCCTGACTTTC. The encoded protein is CASSQDPGQGALSGANVLTF.

CDR3 amino acids: CASSLGGGPYGYTF. Here the CDR3 DNA reads TGCGCCAGCAGCTTGGGGGGAGGCCCTTATGGCTACACCTTC. The J gene is TRBJ1-2, the V gene TRBV5-1; D is undetermined. Germline V gene sequence: CDR1 SGHRS, CDR2 YFSETQ. The CDR3 sequence is 14 residues long. V lost 0 bases to trimming and J lost 5 bases, with 11 bases between them.

The chain couples TRBV27 to TRBJ2-7, with 12 bases fitting TRBD1. Germline loops: CDR1 MNHEY, CDR2 SMNVEV (reference sequence). The CDR3 has 17 residues. The ends lost 6 bases at V and 7 bases at J; junction bases unmatched: 16. The CDR3 region has the DNA TGTGCCAGCAGCGGGACAGGGGGCGCCCCTCCACTGGGTGAGCAGTACTTC. It specifies CASSGTGGAPPLGEQYF.

The CDR3 sequence is CASSIDHSSAAFF. CDR3 coding DNA: TGTGCCAGTAGTATAGACCACAGCAGTGCCGCTTTCTTT. The V gene is TRBV19, the J gene TRBJ1-1; no reliable D call. The V end lost 0 bases, the J end lost 11 bases, and 13 bases lay between the germline ends. Germline V CDR1 and CDR2: LNHDA, SQIVND (reference sequence). The CDR3 covers 13 residues.

This chain connects TRBV27 to TRBJ2-3, with 13 bases fitting TRBD2. V lost 2 bases and J lost 5; bases outside the gene matches: 19. Germline CDR1 reads MNHEY; CDR2 reads SMNVEV (reference sequence). The CDR3 consists of 21 residues. The CDR3 DNA is TGTGCCAGCAGTTTAGGAGAAGGGACTAGCGGGACTTATGTCCACCGAGATACGCAGTATTTT. Its translation: CASSLGEGTSGTYVHRDTQYF.

This chain joins TRBV6-6 and TRBJ1-2, with TRBD1 matching 10 bases. Germline V gives CDR1 MNHNY, CDR2 SVGAGI (reference sequence). This CDR3 has 16 amino acids. Losses at the gene ends were 3 bases for V and 3 bases for J; bases not matched to a gene: 7. For the CDR3, the DNA is TGTGCCAGCAGTTATCCCTTCGGGACAGGGGACTATGGCTACACCTTC. As protein: CASSYPFGTGDYGYTF.

The V call is TRBV21-1, the J call TRBJ2-2; the tabulated D call, TRBD2, remains unverified against the DNA. TRBV21-1 is a listed pseudogene. This CDR3 spans 16 amino acids. The CDR3 nucleotides read TGTGCCAGCAGCAAACATCGGGAAGCGAACACCGGGGAGCTGTTTTTT. Amino acid sequence: CASSKHREANTGELFF.

The genes are TRBV6-5 and TRBJ2-7; 9 bases line up with TRBD1. Per the germline V gene, CDR1 is MNHEY and CDR2 is SVGAGI. CDR3 length equals 13 residues. Trimming took 7 bases from V and 5 from J; bases not matched to a gene: 6. The CDR3 sequence is CASTGTGNHEQYF. CDR3 in DNA: TGTGCCAGCACCGGGACAGGGAATCACGAGCAGTACTTC.

The chain couples TRBV30 to TRBJ2-5; D unclear. V lost 3 bases to trimming and J lost 2 bases, with 13 bases between them. There are 14 residues in the CDR3. Germline V gene sequence: CDR1 GTSNPN, CDR2 SVGIG (reference sequence). The CDR3 DNA is TGTGCCTGGAGGAGGTCGGTACTACAAGAGACCCAGTACTTC. Encoded protein: CAWRRSVLQETQYF. The variable domain in full, with the rest retrieved from reference TRBV30 and TRBJ2-5, is SQTIHQWPATLVQPVGSPLSLECTVEGTSNPNLYWYRQAAGRGLQLLFYSVGIGQISSEVPQNLSASRPQDRQFILSSKKLLLSDSGFYLCAWRRSVLQETQYFGPGTRLLVL.

This chain links TRBV12-2 with TRBJ2-3; the table gives TRBD1 as D, unverified against the DNA. TRBV12-2 is termed a pseudogene. The CDR3 extends over 15 amino acids. CDR3 residues: CASRPRGVPTDTQYF. The CDR3 bases are TGTGCAAGTCGCCCCAGGGGGGTCCCCACAGATACGCAGTATTTT.

This clone was recorded a few times. This rearrangement joins TRBV6-4 to TRBJ1-2; D remains unclear. The CDR3 is 12 amino acids. Per the germline V gene, CDR1 is MRHNA and CDR2 is SNTAGT. The V and J ends lost 4 bases and 4 bases respectively, with 7 bases between them. The CDR3 nucleotides read TGTGCCAGCAGTGGACTCTTCTATGGCTACACCTTC. Its protein is CASSGLFYGYTF.

The chain is built from TRBV28 and TRBJ1-1; 8 bases are a match to TRBD1. The junction had 13 bases not matched to a gene; V was cut back by 6 bases and J by 7 bases. The CDR3 consists of 15 residues. Germline CDR1 reads MDHEN; CDR2 reads SYDVKM. The CDR3 sequence is CASRGSETGVDEAFF. CDR3 sequence (DNA): TGTGCCAGCAGGGGGTCCGAGACAGGGGTAGATGAAGCTTTCTTT.

The genes are TRBV27 and TRBJ2-3; tentative D call: TRBD1 (6 bases). The V gene's germline CDR1 is MNHEY and CDR2 SMNVEV (reference sequence). The CDR3 covers 14 residues. V dropped 3 bases and J dropped 5 bases, with 12 bases sitting between them. The CDR3 coding sequence is TGTGCCAGCAGTTTGAGGGGGTTGGGAGATACGCAGTATTTT. It encodes CASSLRGLGDTQYF.